Listed below are T cell receptor beta chains from one sample, sequenced in a study of T cells in narcolepsy. Using immunoSEQ multiplex PCR, the repertoire was profiled, and TCRdb retains in-frame clones only, with some absent. The sample lists roughly 25,000 clones, 65% to 90% occurring once. Sequencing was performed on memory (CD45RA-) CD4+ T cells from blood. Every receptor here comes from a human donor in good health. CDR3s include the opening cysteine and the closing phenylalanine or tryptophan. Each record gives: CDR3 DNA, CDR3 protein, J gene, V gene, clone size, CDR3 length, D gene. The D gene is left open where the match is weak. Expanded clones are given a class, and other clones once, few, many or no size at all.

CDR3 DNA: TGTGCCTGGAGTCGGGACAGAGGCACTGAAGCTTTCTTT
CDR3 protein: CAWSRDRGTEAFF
J gene: TRBJ1-1
V gene: TRBV30
clone size: -
CDR3 length: 13
D gene: TRBD1

CDR3 DNA: TGTGCCAGCAGCCTAGGGACTGAAGCTTTCTTT
CDR3 protein: CASSLGTEAFF
J gene: TRBJ1-1
V gene: TRBV7-9
clone size: -
CDR3 length: 11
D gene: -

CDR3 DNA: TGTGCCAGCAGCTTTGTCCCAGCGGGAGCGAACACCGGGGAGCTGTTTTTT
CDR3 protein: CASSFVPAGANTGELFF
J gene: TRBJ2-2
V gene: TRBV5-4
clone size: -
CDR3 length: 17
D gene: TRBD2

CDR3 DNA: TGTGCCAGCGGGGGCAACAGGGGGCCCAACTCCTACGAGCAGTACTTC
CDR3 protein: CASGGNRGPNSYEQYF
J gene: TRBJ2-7
V gene: TRBV28
clone size: -
CDR3 length: 16
D gene: TRBD1

CDR3 DNA: TGCGCCAGCAGCTCGACAGGTTTGAGGGACTATGGCTACACCTTC
CDR3 protein: CASSSTGLRDYGYTF
J gene: TRBJ1-2
V gene: TRBV5-1
clone size: few
CDR3 length: 15
D gene: -

CDR3 DNA: TGTGCCACCAGCCAGGCGGACTCCCCCCACGAGCAGTACTTC
CDR3 protein: CATSQADSPHEQYF
J gene: TRBJ2-7
V gene: TRBV15
clone size: -
CDR3 length: 14
D gene: -

CDR3 DNA: TGCGCCAGCAGCTTGGGCAGGCAGGGGAACACTGAAGCTTTCTTT
CDR3 protein: CASSLGRQGNTEAFF
J gene: TRBJ1-1
V gene: TRBV5-1
clone size: -
CDR3 length: 15
D gene: -

CDR3 DNA: TGCGCCAGCAGCTTGTCCAACAGGGCGGCCGAGCAGTACTTC
CDR3 protein: CASSLSNRAAEQYF
J gene: TRBJ2-7
V gene: TRBV5-1
clone size: -
CDR3 length: 14
D gene: -

CDR3 DNA: TGTGCCAGCAGTCCACCCGGGCCCTTCACTGAAGCTTTCTTT
CDR3 protein: CASSPPGPFTEAFF
J gene: TRBJ1-1
V gene: TRBV28
clone size: -
CDR3 length: 14
D gene: -

CDR3 DNA: TGTGCCAGCAGCTTTACCACACGGGGCACTGAAGCTTTCTTT
CDR3 protein: CASSFTTRGTEAFF
J gene: TRBJ1-1
V gene: TRBV7-2
clone size: -
CDR3 length: 14
D gene: -

CDR3 DNA: TGTGCCACCAGCAGAGGGACCTCTGGAAACACCATATATTTT
CDR3 protein: CATSRGTSGNTIYF
J gene: TRBJ1-3
V gene: TRBV15
clone size: -
CDR3 length: 14
D gene: -

CDR3 DNA: TGTGCCAGCCAGGAGACGGGGCAAGAGACCCAGTACTTC
CDR3 protein: CASQETGQETQYF
J gene: TRBJ2-5
V gene: TRBV5-4
clone size: -
CDR3 length: 13
D gene: -

CDR3 DNA: TGTGCCAGCAGCCCATCCTACCCGGGACAGGTGAACACTGAAGCTTTCTTT
CDR3 protein: CASSPSYPGQVNTEAFF
J gene: TRBJ1-1
V gene: TRBV4-2
clone size: -
CDR3 length: 17
D gene: TRBD1

CDR3 DNA: TGTGCCAGCTCAACCGCGGACAGGGATGGGATAGCTTTCTTT
CDR3 protein: CASSTADRDGIAFF
J gene: TRBJ1-1
V gene: TRBV18
clone size: -
CDR3 length: 14
D gene: TRBD1

CDR3 DNA: TGCACCAGCAGCCAAGTCCCCCGGGCCCCACGTGCCTATGGCTACACCTTC
CDR3 protein: CTSSQVPRAPRAYGYTF
J gene: TRBJ1-2
V gene: TRBV1
clone size: -
CDR3 length: 17
D gene: -

CDR3 DNA: TGCGCCAGCAGCTTGACTCCGGTCGGAAGCTCCTACAATGAGCAGTTCTTC
CDR3 protein: CASSLTPVGSSYNEQFF
J gene: TRBJ2-1
V gene: TRBV5-1
clone size: -
CDR3 length: 17
D gene: -

CDR3 DNA: TGTGCCAGCAGCTTCACGGTCAGAACTAATGAAAAACTGTTTTTT
CDR3 protein: CASSFTVRTNEKLFF
J gene: TRBJ1-4
V gene: TRBV7-8
clone size: -
CDR3 length: 15
D gene: -

CDR3 DNA: TGTGCCAGTACCCGGACGGTAAGCTCTGGGGCCAACGTCCTGACTTTC
CDR3 protein: CASTRTVSSGANVLTF
J gene: TRBJ2-6
V gene: TRBV19
clone size: -
CDR3 length: 16
D gene: -

CDR3 DNA: TGTGCCATCAGGCTGTCCCAGGGGAGCTTGTCGAACACAGATACGCAGTATTTT
CDR3 protein: CAIRLSQGSLSNTDTQYF
J gene: TRBJ2-3
V gene: TRBV10-3
clone size: -
CDR3 length: 18
D gene: -

CDR3 DNA: TGTGCCAGCAGCTTGGCCGGGACGGCCTACGAGCAGTACTTC
CDR3 protein: CASSLAGTAYEQYF
J gene: TRBJ2-7
V gene: TRBV5-4
clone size: -
CDR3 length: 14
D gene: -

CDR3 DNA: TGTGCCAGCAGCCAAGATCGACTAGCGGGAGCCCAGGTCCGCGAGCAGTACTTC
CDR3 protein: CASSQDRLAGAQVREQYF
J gene: TRBJ2-7
V gene: TRBV14
clone size: -
CDR3 length: 18
D gene: TRBD2

CDR3 DNA: TGCGCCAGCAGCTTGTCAGGGAACTTGAACACCGGGGAGCTGTTTTTT
CDR3 protein: CASSLSGNLNTGELFF
J gene: TRBJ2-2
V gene: TRBV5-1
clone size: -
CDR3 length: 16
D gene: -

CDR3 DNA: TGTGCCACTTCGCGGGGCAACTCTGGGGCCAACGTCCTGACTTTC
CDR3 protein: CATSRGNSGANVLTF
J gene: TRBJ2-6
V gene: TRBV27
clone size: -
CDR3 length: 15
D gene: -

CDR3 DNA: TGTGCCACCTTCTCTGGAAACACCATATATTTT
CDR3 protein: CATFSGNTIYF
J gene: TRBJ1-3
V gene: TRBV28
clone size: -
CDR3 length: 11
D gene: -

CDR3 DNA: TGTGCCAGCAGCTTAGGTTCCGGAACCTACGAGCAGTACTTC
CDR3 protein: CASSLGSGTYEQYF
J gene: TRBJ2-7
V gene: TRBV7-2
clone size: -
CDR3 length: 14
D gene: -